Below, 21 T cell receptor beta chains from the same sample are listed, as sequenced in a study of blood T cell repertoires in COVID-19. TCRdb's copy holds only in-frame clones and misses some; the assay was immunoSEQ multiplex PCR. The table lists 200,000 to 250,000 clones, around four fifths of them singletons. The sequencing input was peripheral blood. The receptors here all came from a woman in her seventies with COVID-19, enrolled during active disease.

The genes are TRBV4-3 and TRBJ2-7, with 7 bases matching TRBD2. V was clipped by 0 bases and J by 7 bases; unmatched bases: 12. The CDR3 has 16 amino acids. Germline V lookup: CDR1 LGHNA, CDR2 YSLEER. The CDR3: CASSQDWATGAGEQYF. CDR3 coding DNA: TGCGCCAGCAGCCAAGATTGGGCCACTGGAGCGGGGGAGCAGTACTTC.

V gene TRBV28 combines with J gene TRBJ2-1, with TRBD1 matching over 7 bases. The CDR3 contains 14 residues. Germline V CDR1 and CDR2: MDHEN, SYDVKM. The trim removed 5 bases at V and 10 bases at J, leaving 11 bases unmatched. The CDR3 nucleotides read TGTGCCAGCAGTCTAAGGCATGACAGGGCCGAGCAGTTCTTC. Amino acid sequence: CASSLRHDRAEQFF.

A single count supports this clone. The chain has TRBV19 and TRBJ2-1; TRBD2 is a possible D gene (7 bases). In germline, CDR1 is LNHDA, CDR2 SQIVND (reference sequence). The CDR3 consists of 14 residues. V lost 3 bases, J lost 4 bases, and 10 bases lay in between. DNA for the CDR3: TGTGCCAGTAGTATGGGAGGGACATACAATGAGCAGTTCTTC. Amino acids: CASSMGGTYNEQFF.

CDR3 sequence (DNA): TGTGCCTGGAAAGGGGCCCCTGGAAACACCATATATTTT. This gives the protein CAWKGAPGNTIYF. The rearrangement links TRBV30 to TRBJ1-3, with D perhaps matching TRBD1 (5 bases). Germline V gene data show CDR1 as GTSNPN and CDR2 as SVGIG (reference sequence). V shed 4 bases and J shed 2 bases, with 9 bases lying between them. This CDR3 has 13 amino acids.

The chain carries TRBV10-2 and TRBJ2-7; 7 bases agree with TRBD2. CDR3 length: 12 residues. Germline values: CDR1 WSHSY, CDR2 SAAADI. V gave up 5 bases and J gave up 9 bases; unmatched junction bases: 7. This CDR3 reads CASSSASGGQYF. The CDR3 region has the DNA TGCGCCAGCAGTAGCGCTAGCGGAGGGCAGTACTTC.

This chain joins TRBV5-1 and TRBJ2-1, with TRBD1 matching over 8 bases. CDR3 length: 16 residues. The ends lost 2 bases at V and 4 bases at J; junction bases unmatched: 8. Germline loops: CDR1 SGHRS, CDR2 YFSETQ. This CDR3 reads CASSFQGASQYNEQFF. As DNA, the CDR3 is TGCGCCAGCAGCTTCCAGGGGGCGTCCCAATACAATGAGCAGTTCTTC.

The chain uses TRBV12-5 and TRBJ1-1; D possibly corresponds to TRBD1 (5 bases). The ends were cut back, 6 bases at V and 4 bases at J, with 12 bases in the middle. The germline gives CDR1 LGHNT, CDR2 FRNRAP. The CDR3 totals 13 residues. CDR3 amino acids: CASGPGLGTEAFF. The CDR3 nucleotides read TGTGCTAGTGGCCCGGGACTTGGCACTGAAGCTTTCTTT.

This clone was detected once. The chain has TRBV9 and TRBJ2-3, with TRBD2 matching 9 bases. V shed 4 bases, J shed 6 bases, and the junction held 15 bases outside the gene matches. Per the germline V gene, CDR1 is SGDLS and CDR2 is YYNGEE. The CDR3 totals 17 residues. As DNA, the CDR3 is TGTGCCAGCAGCTCCCGGACGGACCTGCTAGCGGGGGATACGCAGTATTTT. Protein: CASSSRTDLLAGDTQYF.

The chain links TRBV19 to TRBJ1-5; possibly TRBD1 for D (6 bases). The CDR3 runs to 14 residues. Germline values: CDR1 LNHDA, CDR2 SQIVND (reference sequence). V lost 2 bases and J 1 base, leaving 6 bases between the germline ends. This CDR3 reads CASSIQGSNQPQHF. Here the CDR3 DNA reads TGTGCCAGTAGTATACAGGGGAGCAATCAGCCCCAGCATTTT.

The chain is built from TRBV5-6 and TRBJ1-5; TRBD1 might be the D (6 bases). Germline-derived CDR1 and CDR2 are SGHDT and YYEEEE. This CDR3 is 14 amino acids long. Trimming left V 0 bases short and J 4 bases short, with 8 bases between. CDR3 coding DNA: TGTGCCAGCAGCTTGGGACAGGTTAATCAGCCCCAGCATTTT. Amino acids: CASSLGQVNQPQHF.

The chain uses TRBV18 and TRBJ1-2, with TRBD1 matching over 7 bases. The length of the CDR3 is 13 residues. V lost 3 bases and J lost 7; bases outside the gene matches: 5. The germline CDR1 and CDR2 sequences are KGHSH and LQKENI. The CDR3 region is CASSPWTGGGYTF. The CDR3 nucleotides read TGTGCCAGCTCACCGTGGACAGGCGGTGGCTACACCTTC.

The chain combines TRBV3-1 (or the pseudogene TRBV3-2) with TRBJ2-2; possibly TRBD2 for D (6 bases). V lost 4 bases, J lost 1 base, and 10 bases lay in between. The CDR3 has 15 amino acids. The V gene's germline CDR1 is LGHDT and CDR2 YNNKEL (reference sequence). The DNA of the CDR3 is TGTGCCAGCAGCCTCCGGGGAGGGAACACCGGGGAGCTGTTTTTT. It is translated as CASSLRGGNTGELFF.

This rearrangement joins TRBV6-2 or TRBV6-3 to TRBJ1-2; TRBD1 might be the D (5 bases). Trimming removed 3 bases at V and 4 bases at J, with 30 bases between. The CDR3 totals 20 residues. Germline CDR1 and CDR2: MNHEY and SVGEGT. CDR3 sequence: CASSYHLGKTAPSRSYGYTF. The CDR3 DNA sequence: TGTGCCAGCAGTTATCACTTGGGCAAGACAGCCCCGTCCCGCTCCTATGGCTACACCTTC.

This chain links TRBV27 with TRBJ1-2, with unresolved D. Germline CDR1 reads MNHEY; CDR2 reads SMNVEV (reference sequence). V was clipped by 4 bases and J by 8 bases, with 14 bases between them. The CDR3 consists of 13 residues. The CDR3 sequence: CASSSGSVGGYTF. DNA of the CDR3: TGTGCCAGCAGTTCAGGCTCTGTTGGAGGCTACACCTTC.

This chain connects TRBV6-5 to TRBJ2-7; D remains unclear. Trimming cost V 4 bases and J 2 bases, with 3 bases left between them. This CDR3 region has 11 residues. Germline V lookup: CDR1 MNHEY, CDR2 SVGAGI. The DNA of the CDR3 is TGTGCCAGCAGTTCTACCTACGAGCAGTACTTC. Residues: CASSSTYEQYF.

This clone was observed a handful of times. This chain joins TRBV18 and TRBJ2-2; 9 bases align to TRBD2. V dropped 2 bases and J dropped 2; count of bases not matched to a gene: 3. Germline loops: CDR1 KGHSH, CDR2 LQKENI. The CDR3 is made up of 16 amino acids. CDR3 loop: CASSPNLAGNTGELFF. Here the CDR3 DNA reads TGTGCCAGCTCACCAAATCTAGCGGGAAACACCGGGGAGCTGTTTTTT.

The gene calls are TRBV13 and TRBJ1-4; 9 bases agree with TRBD1. Germline assignment: CDR1 PRHDT and CDR2 FYEKMQ (reference sequence). CDR3 length equals 14 residues. V was pared by 5 bases and J by 8 bases, with 6 bases of the junction left unmatched. The CDR3 region has the DNA TGTGCCAGCAGCCGGACAGGGGAGGGGGAAAAACTGTTTTTT. It translates to CASSRTGEGEKLFF.

This sequence joins TRBV4-3 and TRBJ2-7; D is perhaps TRBD2 (6 bases). Trimming left V 1 base short and J 0 bases short, with 10 bases between. CDR1 and CDR2 from the germline V gene are LGHNA and YSLEER. The CDR3 is made up of 15 amino acids. The CDR3 region has the DNA TGCGCCAGCAGCCAAGGGCGCGGGACCTCCTACGAGCAGTACTTC. Encoded protein: CASSQGRGTSYEQYF.

The chain couples TRBV30 to TRBJ1-2; D remains ambiguous. The CDR3 has 14 residues. Germline V gene data show CDR1 as GTSNPN and CDR2 as SVGIG (reference sequence). V was pared by 2 bases and J by 0 bases, with 10 bases between. CDR3 sequence reads: CAWSKGAANYGYTF. The CDR3 DNA follows: TGTGCCTGGAGTAAGGGAGCAGCTAACTATGGCTACACCTTC.

This sequence joins TRBV29-1 and TRBJ1-3; perhaps TRBD1 as D (6 bases). Germline V lookup: CDR1 SQVTM, CDR2 ANQGSEA. Between the trimmed V and J ends, which lost 6 bases and 0 bases, there was a span of 18 bases. CDR3 size: 16 residues. The CDR3 loop reads CSVAERGQLSGNTIYF. As DNA, the CDR3 is TGCAGCGTCGCCGAGAGAGGACAGCTCTCTGGAAACACCATATATTTT.

The rearrangement links TRBV20-1 to TRBJ1-3; D is unclear. This CDR3 has 11 amino acids. With 7 bases removed from V and 4 bases from J, the gap between germline ends came to 8 bases. Germline-derived CDR1 and CDR2 are DFQATT and SNEGSKA (reference sequence). The CDR3 sequence is CSGGRGNTIYF. For the CDR3, the DNA is TGCAGTGGAGGTCGGGGAAACACCATATATTTT.